These 28 T cell receptor beta chains originate from one sample sequenced in a study of immune characterization of retroperitoneal liposarcoma. TCRdb fed the PCR reads into MiXCR, producing one record per CDR3 protein. This table holds 11,000 or so distinct CDR3 sequences, over 20% found once. Sequencing was done on a sample of blood. The receptors here all came from a female donor with retroperitoneal liposarcoma.

At least ten counts were recorded for this clonotype. The chain has TRBV7-2 and TRBJ2-5; 7 bases align to TRBD1. Germline lookup yields CDR1 SGHTA and CDR2 FQGNSA. Trimming removed 0 bases from V and 1 base from J; junction bases left unmatched: 2. The CDR3 is 15 amino acids. This CDR3 reads CASSLATGFQETQYF. The CDR3 DNA reads as TGTGCCAGCAGCTTAGCGACAGGGTTCCAAGAGACCCAGTACTTC.

In its sample, this clonotype was seen many times. In DNA, the CDR3 is TGTGCCAGCAGAACGGACTTCTCTGGAAACACCATATATTTT. Translated: CASRTDFSGNTIYF. The gene calls are TRBV6-5 and TRBJ1-3, with no clear D. The CDR3 is made up of 14 amino acids. The V gene's germline CDR1 is MNHEY and CDR2 SVGAGI. V gave up 6 bases and J gave up 0 bases, with 9 bases separating them.

The CDR3 region is CASSLSRAYEQYF. CDR3 coding DNA: TGTGCCAGCAGTTTAAGTCGAGCCTACGAGCAGTACTTC. This chain connects TRBV27 to TRBJ2-7, with D unclear. The V end was cut by 2 bases, the J end by 2 bases, with 7 bases between. This CDR3 comprises 13 residues. Germline loops: CDR1 MNHEY, CDR2 SMNVEV (reference sequence).

This clonotype is medium-sized by share. The chain uses TRBV12-5 and TRBJ2-1; 10 positions match TRBD2. With 1 base clipped from V and 7 bases from J, the junction kept 4 bases outside the gene matches. This CDR3 region has 15 residues. The germline V gene has CDR1 LGHNT and CDR2 FRNRAP. CDR3 residues: CASGLGLAGENEQFF. The DNA for the CDR3 is TGTGCTAGTGGTTTGGGACTAGCGGGTGAGAATGAGCAGTTCTTC. Combining the CDR3 with reference TRBV12-5 and TRBJ2-1 gives the whole variable domain DARVTQTPRHKVTEMGQEVTMRCQPILGHNTVFWYRQTMMQGLELLAYFRNRAPLDDSGMPKDRFSAEMPDATLATLKIQPSEPRDSAVYFCASGLGLAGENEQFFGPGTRLTVL.

This clonotype was counted between two and nine times. The chain combines TRBV7-6 with TRBJ2-5; D gene ambiguous. The DNA end favors TRBJ2-7, so the J call may be wrong. Per the germline V gene, CDR1 is SGHVS and CDR2 is FNYEAQ. This CDR3 contains 14 residues. CDR3 bases: TGTGCCAGCAGCTTCGGATTTCCCGCCTACGAGCAGTACTTC. The encoded protein is CASSFGFPAYEQYF.

This clonotype is medium-sized (0.01 to 0.1%). This rearrangement joins TRBV27 to TRBJ2-6, with D unclear. Looked up from germline, CDR1 is MNHEY and CDR2 is SMNVEV (reference sequence). The CDR3 totals 15 residues. V lost 7 bases, J lost 2 bases, and 12 bases lay in between. The CDR3 region is CASTAWGAGANVLTF. CDR3 DNA sequence: TGTGCCAGCACCGCCTGGGGTGCTGGGGCCAACGTCCTGACTTTC.

This clonotype was counted at least ten times. V is TRBV6-1 and J is TRBJ1-3; D perhaps matches TRBD1 (6 bases). The length of the CDR3 is 16 residues. Trimming took off 6 bases at V and 0 bases at J, with 15 bases between the two ends. Germline lookup yields CDR1 MNHNS and CDR2 SASEGT. The CDR3 sequence: CASSPDRPGSGNTIYF. The CDR3 nucleotides are TGTGCCAGCAGCCCCGACAGGCCCGGCTCTGGAAACACCATATATTTT.

Judged by abundance, this clonotype is medium-sized (0.01 to 0.1%). V gene TRBV6-1 combines with J gene TRBJ2-3; 12 positions match TRBD2. CDR3 length: 15 residues. J lost 6 bases, V lost 7 bases, and 8 bases had no gene match. CDR1 MNHNS and CDR2 SASEGT come from the germline V gene. The DNA for the CDR3 is TGTGCCAGCACCCTAGCGGGAGGGGGTCTGGATACGCAGTATTTT. Amino acid sequence: CASTLAGGGLDTQYF.

This clonotype was seen more than once but under ten times. This chain uses TRBV10-2 with TRBJ2-5, with D maybe TRBD1 (6 bases). The CDR3 length is 14 residues. V lost 0 bases and J 5 bases, leaving 10 bases between the germline ends. Germline V gene lookup returns CDR1 WSHSY and CDR2 SAAADI. CDR3 amino acids: CASSESNRAETQYF. CDR3 nucleotides: TGCGCCAGCAGTGAGTCGAACAGGGCGGAGACCCAGTACTTC.

This clonotype is medium-sized within its sample. The chain carries TRBV7-2 and TRBJ2-3; possibly TRBD2 for D (6 bases). Trimming pared 4 bases from V and 4 bases from J, leaving 15 bases between. The CDR3 covers 15 residues. CDR1 is SGHTA and CDR2 is FQGNSA in the germline V gene. The CDR3 region has the DNA TGTGCCAGCAGCTCCGGCGGGGTTCGGGCAGATACGCAGTATTTT. This codes for CASSSGGVRADTQYF. The variable domain in full, completed from reference TRBV7-2 and TRBJ2-3, reads GAGVSQSPSNKVTEKGKDVELRCDPISGHTALYWYRQSLGQGLEFLIYFQGNSAPDKSGLPSDRFSAERTGGSVSTLTIQRTQQEDSAVYLCASSSGGVRADTQYFGPGTRLTVL.

This clonotype was seen many times. The chain joins TRBV6-1 to TRBJ2-7, with a possible D match to TRBD2 (7 bases). The CDR3 length is 15 residues. Germline CDR1 and CDR2: MNHNS and SASEGT. Trimming shortened V by 7 bases and J by 0 bases, and 16 bases separated the two germline ends. CDR3 sequence: CASTEGGGTSYEQYF. CDR3 nucleotides: TGTGCCAGCACCGAGGGGGGGGGAACCTCCTACGAGCAGTACTTC.

This clonotype was seen repeatedly, ten times or more. This chain uses TRBV4-1 with TRBJ1-1; tentative D call: TRBD1 (5 bases). V was pared by 3 bases and J by 1 base, with 9 bases between. The CDR3 totals 14 residues. CDR1 MGHRA and CDR2 YSYEKL come from the germline V gene. CDR3 bases: TGCGCCAGCAGCCACCTAACAGGGAACACTGAAGCTTTCTTT. Its protein product is CASSHLTGNTEAFF.

Many counts were recorded for this clonotype. The chain recombines TRBV11-3 with TRBJ2-2, with 11 bases matching TRBD2. V dropped 4 bases and J dropped 7; count of bases not matched to a gene: 11. CDR3 length equals 17 residues. CDR1 and CDR2 (germline): SGHNT, YENEEA. CDR3 region: CASSSPHLLAGGGELFF. CDR3 DNA: TGTGCCAGCAGCTCCCCCCATCTTCTAGCGGGGGGCGGGGAGCTGTTTTTT.

The chain links TRBV6-5 to TRBJ2-3; D gene uncertain. From germline, CDR1 is MNHEY and CDR2 SVGAGI. CDR3 length: 13 amino acids. Trimming stripped 5 bases from V and 3 bases from J, with 9 bases between. This CDR3 reads CASSHYQTDTQYF. CDR3 nucleotide sequence: TGTGCCAGCAGTCATTACCAAACAGATACGCAGTATTTT.

This clonotype was observed a handful of times. The chain recombines TRBV27 with TRBJ2-1, with 10 nucleotides matching TRBD2. TRBJ2-7 explains the end of the DNA better; the J call may be wrong. Germline V gene sequence: CDR1 MNHEY, CDR2 SMNVEV (reference sequence). CDR3 length: 15 amino acids. CDR3 nucleotide sequence: TGTGCCAGCAGTTTAAGCCTAGCGGGAGATATCGAGCAGTACTTC. This gives the protein CASSLSLAGDIEQYF.

This clonotype was observed a few times. The gene calls are TRBV27 and TRBJ2-1; 9 nucleotides agree with TRBD2. The assigned J gene may be wrong: the sequence end matches TRBJ2-7 better. CDR1 and CDR2 (germline): MNHEY, SMNVEV (reference sequence). The CDR3 is made up of 16 amino acids. The CDR3, as DNA: TGTGCCAGCAGTCCCCGGGGTAGCGGGGGACGCTACGAGCAGTACTTC. Its protein is CASSPRGSGGRYEQYF.

This clonotype qualifies as medium-sized. The chain couples TRBV27 to TRBJ2-5, with 12 nucleotides matching TRBD2. The CDR3 extends over 14 amino acids. The V gene's germline CDR1 is MNHEY and CDR2 SMNVEV (reference sequence). V was pared by 5 bases and J by 5 bases, with 3 bases of the junction left unmatched. In nucleotides, the CDR3 is TGTGCCAGCAGTCCAGGGACTAGCGGGGAGACCCAGTACTTC. Amino acid sequence: CASSPGTSGETQYF.

In its sample, this clonotype was seen a few times. The rearrangement links TRBV6-6 to TRBJ2-1; D unclear. The V end was cut by 3 bases, the J end by 5 bases, with 8 bases between. The CDR3 spans 13 residues. The germline gives CDR1 MNHNY, CDR2 SVGAGI (reference sequence). CDR3 protein: CASSYTWNNEQFF. CDR3 DNA: TGTGCCAGCAGTTATACGTGGAACAATGAGCAGTTCTTC.

The genes are TRBV5-5 and TRBJ2-5, with 7 bases fitting TRBD2. After removal of 4 bases from V and 5 bases from J, the junction contained 11 bases not matched to a gene. Germline CDR1 is SGHKS and CDR2 is YYEKEE (reference sequence). This CDR3 region has 15 residues. CDR3 DNA: TGTGCCAGCAGCCGATCGGGGGGAGTTGAGGAGACCCAGTACTTC. Protein: CASSRSGGVEETQYF.

This chain uses TRBV6-1 with TRBJ2-4; no definite D call. V gave up 5 bases and J gave up 13 bases, with 12 bases separating them. The CDR3 runs 11 residues. The germline CDR1 and CDR2 sequences are MNHNS and SASEGT. This CDR3 is CASSPGNEQYF. DNA of the CDR3: TGTGCCAGCAGTCCCGGCAATGAGCAGTACTTC.

This clonotype appeared a few times. This may be a read error, as it is one base from a much larger clone. The chain has TRBV6-6 and TRBJ2-1; 8 bases align to TRBD2. The DNA end is a closer match to TRBJ2-7, so the J assignment may be wrong. This CDR3 contains 14 residues. Germline CDR1 and CDR2: MNHNY and SVGAGI (reference sequence). In nucleotides, the CDR3 is TGTGCCAGCAGTCCGGGGACTAGTCGCGATGAGCAGTACTTC. Translation gives CASSPGTSRDEQYF.

This clonotype occurred many times. The chain couples TRBV6-4 to TRBJ2-1; D may be TRBD2 (6 bases). Germline V CDR1 and CDR2: MRHNA, SNTAGT. This CDR3 has 11 residues. V was shortened by 3 bases and J by 9 bases, with 6 bases between the two germline ends. The CDR3 DNA reads as TGTGCCAGCAGTGAGCGGGGTGAGCAGTTCTTC. Translating gives CASSERGEQFF.

This clonotype ranks as medium-sized. The chain links TRBV11-2 to TRBJ2-3; 7 nucleotides line up with TRBD2. CDR1 SGHAT and CDR2 FQNNGV come from the germline V gene. The CDR3 spans 13 residues. Unmatched junction bases numbered 4, after V lost 4 bases and J lost 6 bases. CDR3 sequence reads: CASSSRLADTQYF. The CDR3 coding sequence is TGTGCCAGCAGCTCCCGACTAGCTGATACGCAGTATTTT.

This clonotype is classed as medium-sized (0.01 to 0.1%). The J gene is TRBJ2-2, the V gene TRBV12-3 or TRBV12-4; unclear D gene. The germline V and J ends were trimmed by 1 base and 13 bases, with 13 bases remaining between them. The CDR3 runs to 13 residues. The CDR3 loop is CASSLVSQKGLFF. CDR3 sequence (DNA): TGTGCCAGCAGTTTAGTGTCACAGAAGGGGCTGTTTTTT.

Sample share makes this clonotype medium-sized (0.01 to 0.1%). The V gene is TRBV6-1, the J gene TRBJ2-1; D may be TRBD2 (5 bases). The J call may be faulty, since TRBJ2-7 better matches the DNA end. Germline V gene sequence: CDR1 MNHNS, CDR2 SASEGT. CDR3 length equals 12 residues. CDR3 sequence (DNA): TGTGCCAGCAGGAGGGATCTCTACGAGCAGTACTTC. Its protein is CASRRDLYEQYF.

This clonotype was seen a handful of times. The chain has TRBV24-1 and TRBJ2-1; the D is unclear. Judging by the DNA end, TRBJ2-5 fits better; the J call may be wrong. Germline lookup yields CDR1 KGHDR and CDR2 SFDVKD. The CDR3 consists of 12 residues. This chain's CDR3 is CATREDQETQYF. The CDR3 DNA follows: TGTGCCACCAGAGAGGACCAAGAGACCCAGTACTTC.

This clonotype has just a few counts. The CDR3 region is CASSERTGAGELFF. The DNA of the CDR3 is TGTGCCAGCAGTGAACGGACAGGGGCCGGGGAGCTGTTTTTT. The chain couples TRBV6-4 to TRBJ2-2; 9 nucleotides line up with TRBD1. The CDR3 has 14 residues. Germline CDR1 reads MRHNA; CDR2 reads SNTAGT. Trimming at V came to 3 bases and at J to 6 bases, leaving 2 bases not matched to a gene.

This clonotype is classed as medium-sized. This chain uses TRBV6-5 with TRBJ2-1; no definite D call. The CDR3 totals 11 residues. The V end lost 2 bases, the J end lost 6 bases, and 2 bases lay between the germline ends. Looked up from germline, CDR1 is MNHEY and CDR2 is SVGAGI. This chain's CDR3 is CASSYSNEQFF. The CDR3 DNA sequence: TGTGCCAGCAGTTACAGCAATGAGCAGTTCTTC.